These 13 T cell receptor beta chains originate from one sample sequenced in a study of lymphopenia after photon versus proton radiotherapy. The assay was immunoSEQ multiplex PCR, and TCRdb's table has in-frame clones only and misses some. This sample has approximately 50,000 clones, with around 80% found just once. The material sequenced was peripheral blood, taken from a patient treated with photon-based radiotherapy. The origin of the receptors is a man aged 45-60 years with gastric cancer.

The chain combines TRBV5-1 with TRBJ2-7, with D maybe TRBD1 (5 bases). Trimming pared 0 bases from V and 5 bases from J, leaving 12 bases between. There are 14 residues in the CDR3. Germline V gene data show CDR1 as SGHRS and CDR2 as YFSETQ. The CDR3 DNA is TGCGCCAGCAGCTTGGGCAGGGTGGAAAACGAGCAGTACTTC. Protein product: CASSLGRVENEQYF.

The CDR3 sequence: CASSPDGTEDEQYF. CDR3 bases: TGTGCCAGCAGCCCGGACGGGACTGAGGACGAGCAGTACTTC. The chain links TRBV7-6 to TRBJ2-7; TRBD2 might be the D (6 bases). CDR1 and CDR2 from the germline V gene are SGHVS and FNYEAQ. The CDR3 covers 14 residues. Trimming removed 5 bases at V and 5 bases at J, with 16 bases between.

This chain uses TRBV5-4 with TRBJ2-1; D not certain. V was pared by 6 bases and J by 8 bases, with 9 bases between. Per germline, CDR1 SGHNT and CDR2 YYREEE (reference sequence). The CDR3 has 11 residues. Here the CDR3 DNA reads TGTGCCAGCAAGGATCTACATGAGCAGTTCTTC. Protein: CASKDLHEQFF.

The chain has TRBV19 and TRBJ2-5; TRBD1 agrees at 7 bases. The CDR3 totals 17 residues. Trimming cost V 3 bases and J 5 bases; bases outside gene matches: 15. CDR1 is LNHDA, CDR2 SQIVND, per germline (reference sequence). The CDR3 region is CASSIGQDLTAWETQYF. Written as DNA, the CDR3 is TGTGCCAGTAGTATCGGACAGGACCTTACCGCATGGGAGACCCAGTACTTC. Based on the CDR3 plus reference TRBV19 and TRBJ2-5, the full variable domain is DGGITQSPKYLFRKEGQNVTLSCEQNLNHDAMYWYRQDPGQGLRLIYYSQIVNDFQKGDIAEGYSVSREKKESFPLTVTSAQKNPTAFYLCASSIGQDLTAWETQYFGPGTRLLVL.

The V gene is TRBV7-9, the J gene TRBJ2-2; 13 nucleotides match TRBD2. V shed 4 bases, J shed 6 bases, and the junction held 2 bases outside the gene matches. Per the germline V gene, CDR1 is SEHNR and CDR2 is FQNEAQ (reference sequence). The CDR3 loop spans 15 amino acids. For the CDR3, the DNA is TGTGCCAGCAGCTGGGGACTAGCGGGACCCGGGGAGCTGTTTTTT. This gives the protein CASSWGLAGPGELFF.

The V and J genes are TRBV14 and TRBJ2-1; tentatively, D is TRBD2 (6 bases). V was pared by 2 bases and J by 8 bases, with 16 bases between. This CDR3 is built from 15 residues. Germline V gene data show CDR1 as SGHDN and CDR2 as FVKESK. The CDR3 loop reads CASSQRYGSRYEQFF. CDR3 coding DNA: TGTGCCAGCAGCCAACGGTACGGGAGTAGGTATGAGCAGTTCTTC.

This clone was detected once. The V gene is TRBV11-2, the J gene TRBJ2-7; 11 bases fit TRBD2. CDR1 SGHAT and CDR2 FQNNGV come from the germline V gene. The CDR3 has 15 amino acids. J lost 6 bases, V lost 3 bases, and 7 bases had no gene match. In nucleotides, the CDR3 is TGTGCCAGCAGCTTCTTAGCGGGAGGGCCAAGCGAGCAGTACTTC. Translating gives CASSFLAGGPSEQYF.

The rearrangement joins TRBV7-2 to TRBJ2-7; unclear D gene. The V end was cut by 3 bases, the J end by 6 bases, with 9 bases between. CDR3 length: 12 amino acids. CDR1 is SGHTA, CDR2 FQGNSA, per germline. As DNA, the CDR3 is TGTGCCAGCAGCTTGTCGGCTAGCGAGCAGTACTTC. Translated, it gives CASSLSASEQYF.

This rearrangement joins TRBV6-5 to TRBJ1-5, with D unclear. Trimming removed 6 bases at V and 7 bases at J, with 16 bases between. CDR1 is MNHEY, CDR2 SVGAGI, per germline. The CDR3 sequence is 14 residues long. DNA for the CDR3: TGTGCCAGCAGCTCCCAGCGCGGAGGGCAGCCCCAGCATTTT. It codes for CASSSQRGGQPQHF.

The sample holds a few counts of this clone. J is TRBJ1-2 and V is TRBV19; the match to TRBD1 covers 8 bases. The CDR3 has 13 amino acids. Unmatched junction bases numbered 4, after V lost 6 bases and J lost 4 bases. Germline CDR1 LNHDA, CDR2 SQIVND (reference sequence). The CDR3 DNA reads TGTGCCAGTAGCTACGGACAGGGCTATGGCTACACCTTC. Its translation is CASSYGQGYGYTF.

J is TRBJ1-4 and V is TRBV7-2, with 8 bases fitting TRBD1. The CDR3 has 16 amino acids. V shed 5 bases and J 6 bases; nucleotides not matched to a gene: 11. Looked up from germline, CDR1 is SGHTA and CDR2 is FQGNSA. For the CDR3, the DNA is TGTGCCAGCAGCGTCTCGGACAGGGCGAACTATGAAAAACTGTTTTTT. Protein product: CASSVSDRANYEKLFF. The full variable domain, in which reference TRBV7-2 and TRBJ1-4 provide the parts outside the CDR3, is GAGVSQSPSNKVTEKGKDVELRCDPISGHTALYWYRQSLGQGLEFLIYFQGNSAPDKSGLPSDRFSAERTGGSVSTLTIQRTQQEDSAVYLCASSVSDRANYEKLFFGSGTQLSVL.

Here the CDR3 DNA reads TGTGCCAGCAGTGCCGCCTCTAGCGGAAGCTCCTACGAGCAGTACTTC. Its protein is CASSAASSGSSYEQYF. The gene calls are TRBV28 and TRBJ2-7; 7 bases line up with TRBD2. CDR3 size: 16 residues. V dropped 5 bases and J dropped 0; count of bases not matched to a gene: 10. CDR1 is MDHEN and CDR2 is SYDVKM in the germline V gene.

V is TRBV7-6 and J is TRBJ1-1; 8 bases map to TRBD1. Germline V lookup: CDR1 SGHVS, CDR2 FNYEAQ. The V segment lost 2 bases and the J segment 3 bases; nucleotides outside the gene matches: 2. The CDR3 totals 14 residues. The CDR3 region has the DNA TGTGCCAGCAGCTTATCAGGGGGCTACACTGAAGCTTTCTTT. Translated: CASSLSGGYTEAFF.